This T cell receptor beta chain was sequenced in a study of CD8 T cells in ankylosing spondylitis. Study-level findings and limits: In ankylosing spondylitis blood, a motif of eight highly homologous TCR beta variants appeared characteristic. Clones tied to disease were said to be significantly enriched in matched ankylosing spondylitis synovial fluid.

The CDR3 contains 14 residues. CDR1 and CDR2 (germline): MNHNS, SASEGT. Deletions cut 7 bases from V and 2 bases from J, with 14 bases between. This clonotype showed up just a few times. Its target is not known. Generation of TCR beta libraries employed quantitative 5'-RACE incorporating molecular barcodes. TCRdb used MiXCR to reprocess the 5' RACE reads, holding one entry per CDR3 protein. The sample holds roughly 700,000 distinct CDR3 sequences, around 17% seen once. The chain carries TRBV6-1 and TRBJ2-5; no clear D gene. The sequence came from a male donor with ankylosing spondylitis. Sequenced: blood, either unsorted or a sorted T cell fraction (not recorded which). CDR3 DNA sequence: TGTGCCAGCAAGGACCACATAATTCAAGAGACCCAGTACTTC. Its translation: CASKDHIIQETQYF.